This T cell receptor beta chain was documented in a study of cytomegalovirus exposure and HLA in healthy donors. Turning to the study itself: A prior study identified roughly 110 million unique TCR beta sequences from 200 million or so T cells. Study-wide points: Later on, a genetic analysis was performed. It linked a missense variant in DCLRE1C with V- and J-gene trimming of TCR beta. As a later analysis revealed, the rate of TCR association differed by HLA locus, with DRB1 most and HLA-C fewest.

It was with 60 Vbeta and 13 Jbeta primers that the PCR ran. Produced via immunoSEQ multiplex PCR; TCRdb's table is partial and in-frame only. The sample lists 150,000 to 200,000 clones, around three quarters occurring once. CDR1 and CDR2 (germline): SEHNR, FQNEAQ (reference sequence). The CDR3 is made up of 16 amino acids. V was cut by 1 base and J by 8 bases, with 18 bases left in between. Of note for this clone: What it recognizes is unknown.

Sequencing was carried out using PBMCs. The V and J genes are TRBV7-9 and TRBJ2-1, with a weak D call TRBD1 (6 bases). The source of this sequence is a woman aged 25 to 39 in good health and CMV-seropositive. CDR3 in amino acids: CASSLVPGVDGDEQFF. DNA of the CDR3: TGTGCCAGCAGCTTAGTCCCAGGGGTTGATGGGGATGAGCAGTTCTTC.